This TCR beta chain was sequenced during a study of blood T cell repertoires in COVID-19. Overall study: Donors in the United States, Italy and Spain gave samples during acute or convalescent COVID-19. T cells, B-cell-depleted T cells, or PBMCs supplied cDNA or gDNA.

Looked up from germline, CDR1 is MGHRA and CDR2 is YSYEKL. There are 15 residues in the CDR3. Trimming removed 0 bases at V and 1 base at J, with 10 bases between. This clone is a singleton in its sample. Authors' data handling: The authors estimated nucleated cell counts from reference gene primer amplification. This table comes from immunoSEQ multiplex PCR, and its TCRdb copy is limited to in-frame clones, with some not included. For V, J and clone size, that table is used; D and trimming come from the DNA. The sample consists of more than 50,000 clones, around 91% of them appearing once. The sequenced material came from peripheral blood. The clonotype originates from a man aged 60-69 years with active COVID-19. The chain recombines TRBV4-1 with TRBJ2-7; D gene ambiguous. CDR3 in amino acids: CASSQEGSRSYEQYF. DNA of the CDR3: TGCGCCAGCAGCCAAGAGGGCAGCAGATCCTACGAGCAGTACTTC.